One and the same sample provided the 26 T cell receptor beta chains below, sequenced in a study of blood T cell repertoires in COVID-19. Here immunoSEQ multiplex PCR was the method, and the copy in TCRdb shows in-frame clones only, minus some. Among 430,000 or so clones, around 87% were seen once, and the ten largest hold 1.8%. Sequencing was carried out using PBMCs or T cells enriched from blood (not recorded which). The receptors were sampled from a woman aged 40 to 55 who had recovered from COVID-19.

The chain combines TRBV27 with TRBJ2-1; D is unclear. V shed 1 base and J shed 5 bases, with 6 bases lying between them. The CDR3 contains 13 residues. Germline lookup yields CDR1 MNHEY and CDR2 SMNVEV (reference sequence). The CDR3 coding sequence is TGTGCCAGCAGTTTATTACAGCACAATGAGCAGTTCTTC. This encodes CASSLLQHNEQFF.

The chain couples TRBV29-1 to TRBJ2-1, with 11 bases aligning to TRBD2. The CDR3 is made up of 14 amino acids. Germline V CDR1 and CDR2: SQVTM, ANQGSEA. The V segment lost 8 bases and the J segment 6 bases; nucleotides outside the gene matches: 9. The CDR3 sequence is CSPLAGGPGNEQFF. CDR3 sequence (DNA): TGCAGCCCATTAGCGGGAGGGCCTGGCAATGAGCAGTTCTTC.

The chain joins TRBV3-1 (or the pseudogene TRBV3-2) to TRBJ2-5; TRBD2 aligns across 9 bases. Germline CDR1 reads LGHDT; CDR2 reads YNNKEL (reference sequence). V shed 4 bases, J shed 3 bases, and the junction held 12 bases outside the gene matches. This CDR3 has 17 residues. The CDR3, as DNA: TGTGCCAGCAGCCTCGGGTATCTAGCGGGAATAAAAGAGACCCAGTACTTC. Its protein is CASSLGYLAGIKETQYF.

This chain links TRBV11-1 with TRBJ2-5, with D tentatively TRBD2 (6 bases). V dropped 5 bases and J dropped 4 bases, with 11 bases sitting between them. Germline V gene data show CDR1 as SGHAT and CDR2 as FQDESV (reference sequence). The CDR3 runs 13 residues. The CDR3 spells CASSVGTLETQYF. CDR3 in DNA: TGTGCCAGCAGCGTTGGGACTCTAGAGACCCAGTACTTC. The full variable domain, its missing parts supplied by reference TRBV11-1 and TRBJ2-5, is EAEVAQSPRYKITEKSQAVAFWCDPISGHATLYWYRQILGQGPELLVQFQDESVVDDSQLPKDRFSAERLKGVDSTLKIQPAELGDSAMYLCASSVGTLETQYFGPGTRLLVL.

This chain joins TRBV4-2 and TRBJ2-1; 11 bases are a match to TRBD2. Germline CDR1 and CDR2: LGHNA and YNFKEQ. Germline trimming cut 0 bases from V and 6 bases from J; bases unmatched to any gene: 1. This CDR3 region has 15 residues. Here the CDR3 DNA reads TGTGCCAGCAGCCAAGATAGCGGGAGGGCCAATGAGCAGTTCTTC. This gives the protein CASSQDSGRANEQFF.

In nucleotides, the CDR3 is TGTGCCAGCAGCCTACCCAGGCGGGGCCGTGAGCAGTTCTTC. Its protein product is CASSLPRRGREQFF. The genes are TRBV7-9 and TRBJ2-1; possible D gene TRBD2, 6 bases. The CDR3 has 14 residues. V was pared by 5 bases and J by 9 bases, with 17 bases between. Per the germline V gene, CDR1 is SEHNR and CDR2 is FQNEAQ (reference sequence).

The chain uses TRBV5-1 and TRBJ2-4; 7 positions match TRBD1. V shed 4 bases and J 0 bases; nucleotides not matched to a gene: 7. The CDR3 is made up of 16 amino acids. From germline, CDR1 is SGHRS and CDR2 YFSETQ. CDR3 amino acids: CASSLRTGLAKNIQYF. DNA for the CDR3: TGCGCCAGCAGCCTGAGGACAGGACTAGCCAAAAACATTCAGTACTTC.

This clone came up once. The genes are TRBV5-1 and TRBJ1-2, with D maybe TRBD1 (6 bases). There are 13 residues in the CDR3. Trimming removed 2 bases at V and 6 bases at J, with 11 bases between. The germline CDR1 and CDR2 sequences are SGHRS and YFSETQ. This CDR3 is CASSFRGVDGYTF. The CDR3 DNA follows: TGCGCCAGCAGCTTCAGGGGCGTAGATGGCTACACCTTC.

The V and J genes are TRBV3-1 (or the pseudogene TRBV3-2) and TRBJ2-7; a possible D gene is TRBD2 (6 bases). Germline values: CDR1 LGHDT, CDR2 YNNKEL (reference sequence). Trimming pared 9 bases from V and 5 bases from J, leaving 11 bases between. This CDR3 is built from 11 residues. CDR3 protein: CASSWGDEQYF. CDR3 coding DNA: TGTGCCAGTTCCTGGGGGGACGAGCAGTACTTC.

The V call is TRBV6-5, the J call TRBJ2-7; 10 bases agree with TRBD1. Unmatched junction bases numbered 6, after V lost 4 bases and J lost 6 bases. Germline CDR1 reads MNHEY; CDR2 reads SVGAGI. This CDR3 spans 14 amino acids. CDR3 coding DNA: TGTGCCAGCAGTTCCGACAGGGGGCGTTCCGAGCAGTACTTC. The encoded protein is CASSSDRGRSEQYF.

This chain links TRBV5-1 with TRBJ2-3; D may be TRBD1 (5 bases). CDR1 is SGHRS and CDR2 is YFSETQ in the germline V gene. Trimming took 5 bases from V and 4 from J, leaving 17 bases between them. The CDR3 has 15 residues. The CDR3 nucleotides are TGCGCCAGCAGACCTGACCCAGGGAATCCAGATACGCAGTATTTT. Translation gives CASRPDPGNPDTQYF.

The chain is built from TRBV19 and TRBJ2-3, with 10 bases that match TRBD1. Germline CDR1 is LNHDA and CDR2 is SQIVND (reference sequence). The ends lost 1 base at V and 4 bases at J; junction bases unmatched: 5. CDR3 length equals 16 residues. The CDR3 coding sequence is TGTGCCAGTAGTATAGTCCGGGACAGGGGCGCAGATACGCAGTATTTT. It translates to CASSIVRDRGADTQYF.

This chain uses TRBV27 with TRBJ1-1; TRBD1 might be the D (5 bases). The germline V gene encodes CDR1 MNHEY and CDR2 SMNVEV (reference sequence). V gave up 6 bases and J gave up 4 bases, with 18 bases separating them. The CDR3 has 15 amino acids. In DNA form, the CDR3 reads TGTGCCAGCAGCTTAGCTGGGGCTGTGGGCACTGAAGCTTTCTTT. Translated, it gives CASSLAGAVGTEAFF.

The V and J genes are TRBV5-1 and TRBJ1-1; D perhaps matches TRBD1 (6 bases). The germline V gene has CDR1 SGHRS and CDR2 YFSETQ. This CDR3 has 14 residues. V was cut by 7 bases and J by 4 bases, with 17 bases left in between. CDR3 in amino acids: CASGKQGSSTEAFF. The CDR3 DNA follows: TGCGCCAGCGGCAAACAGGGAAGTTCCACTGAAGCTTTCTTT.

The V call is TRBV5-1, the J call TRBJ2-1, with 10 bases fitting TRBD2. The CDR3 is made up of 17 amino acids. Germline V lookup: CDR1 SGHRS, CDR2 YFSETQ. With V trimmed by 1 base and J by 9 bases, 13 bases remained unmatched. The CDR3 loop is CASSLRSSGSWGGEQFF. CDR3 in DNA: TGCGCCAGCAGCTTGCGTTCTAGCGGGAGTTGGGGGGGTGAGCAGTTCTTC.

The J gene is TRBJ1-2, the V gene TRBV14; weak D call: TRBD1 (5 bases). Between the trimmed V and J ends, which lost 6 bases and 5 bases, there was a span of 7 bases. The germline V gene encodes CDR1 SGHDN and CDR2 FVKESK. CDR3 length equals 11 residues. CDR3 in DNA: TGTGCCAGCAGGACAGTTTATGGCTACACCTTC. The encoded protein is CASRTVYGYTF. Variable domain in full (rest from reference TRBV14 and TRBJ1-2): EAGVTQFPSHSVIEKGQTVTLRCDPISGHDNLYWYRRVMGKEIKFLLHFVKESKQDESGMPNNRFLAERTGGTYSTLKVQPAELEDSGVYFCASRTVYGYTFGSGTRLTVV.

The chain uses TRBV19 and TRBJ1-3; the D is unclear. The CDR3 extends over 16 amino acids. Germline CDR1 LNHDA, CDR2 SQIVND (reference sequence). The V end was cut by 2 bases, the J end by 0 bases, with 11 bases between. CDR3 sequence (DNA): TGTGCCAGTAGTATAAGTGGCAGACTCTCTGGAAACACCATATATTTT. As protein: CASSISGRLSGNTIYF.

The genes are TRBV30 and TRBJ2-3, with 7 nucleotides matching TRBD2. J gave up 1 base and V 3 bases, and 10 bases lay outside the gene matches. Germline CDR1 reads GTSNPN; CDR2 reads SVGIG (reference sequence). The CDR3 has 16 residues. For the CDR3, the DNA is TGTGCCTGGAGGGGAGCCGGACTAGTGGGCACAGATACGCAGTATTTT. This codes for CAWRGAGLVGTDTQYF.

V is TRBV5-1 and J is TRBJ2-7; perhaps TRBD1 as D (5 bases). The CDR3 has 15 amino acids. From germline, CDR1 is SGHRS and CDR2 YFSETQ. Trimming removed 1 base from V and 3 bases from J, with 14 bases in between. This CDR3 reads CASSLRGAAGYEQYF. For the CDR3, the DNA is TGCGCCAGCAGCTTGAGGGGCGCAGCCGGCTACGAGCAGTACTTC.

The chain recombines TRBV4-2 with TRBJ2-2; possible D gene TRBD2, 6 bases. The CDR3 is 16 amino acids. Germline V CDR1 and CDR2: LGHNA, YNFKEQ. V was trimmed by 0 bases and J by 3 bases, leaving 11 bases between them. The CDR3: CASSQEGGIYTGELFF. In DNA, the CDR3 is TGTGCCAGCAGCCAAGAAGGAGGGATCTACACCGGGGAGCTGTTTTTT.

The chain combines TRBV4-2 with TRBJ1-1; TRBD1 is a possible D gene (6 bases). The CDR3 has 17 amino acids. Trimming stripped 0 bases from V and 1 base from J, with 15 bases between. Germline CDR1 reads LGHNA; CDR2 reads YNFKEQ. The CDR3 DNA sequence: TGTGCCAGCAGCCAAGATGGGCGGGGGCTCGGGAACACTGAAGCTTTCTTT. Its translation: CASSQDGRGLGNTEAFF.

This rearrangement joins TRBV27 to TRBJ1-2; a weak D match, TRBD1 (5 bases). The ends were cut back, 5 bases at V and 5 bases at J, with 12 bases in the middle. CDR1 MNHEY and CDR2 SMNVEV come from the germline V gene (reference sequence). The CDR3 extends over 13 amino acids. CDR3 sequence reads: CASSPGTPYGYTF. CDR3 in DNA: TGTGCCAGCAGTCCCGGGACTCCATATGGCTACACCTTC.

The chain joins TRBV7-9 to TRBJ1-2, with TRBD1 identical over 8 bases. From germline, CDR1 is SEHNR and CDR2 FQNEAQ (reference sequence). This CDR3 has 16 residues. J gave up 4 bases and V 0 bases, and 7 bases lay outside the gene matches. Here the CDR3 DNA reads TGTGCCAGCAGCTTAGCGGCAGGGGGCAGAGGCTATGGCTACACCTTC. Encoded protein: CASSLAAGGRGYGYTF. Complete variable domain (other parts from reference TRBV7-9 and TRBJ1-2): DTGVSQNPRHKITKRGQNVTFRCDPISEHNRLYWYRQTLGQGPEFLTYFQNEAQLEKSRLLSDRFSAERPKGSFSTLEIQRTEQGDSAMYLCASSLAAGGRGYGYTFGSGTRLTVV.

The chain carries TRBV6-6 and TRBJ2-3; TRBD1 is a possible D gene (6 bases). The V end lost 6 bases, the J end lost 3 bases, and 19 bases lay between the germline ends. Per the germline V gene, CDR1 is MNHNY and CDR2 is SVGAGI (reference sequence). The CDR3 is made up of 16 amino acids. The CDR3 here is CASRPGHPGVTDTQYF. In nucleotides, the CDR3 is TGTGCCAGCAGACCCGGACACCCAGGGGTGACAGATACGCAGTATTTT.

This clone was counted only a few times. This sequence joins TRBV7-9 and TRBJ2-2; 9 bases match TRBD1. The CDR3 extends over 15 amino acids. Trimming took 5 bases from V and 4 from J; bases not matched to a gene: 5. Germline V gene sequence: CDR1 SEHNR, CDR2 FQNEAQ (reference sequence). For the CDR3, the DNA is TGTGCCAGCAGCAGGACAGGGGTCGCCACCGGGGAGCTGTTTTTT. This sequence encodes CASSRTGVATGELFF.

This rearrangement joins TRBV3-1 (or the pseudogene TRBV3-2) to TRBJ2-3; perhaps TRBD2 as D (7 bases). The CDR3 is 13 residues long. Germline CDR1 LGHDT, CDR2 YNNKEL (reference sequence). With 5 bases removed from V and 11 bases from J, the gap between germline ends came to 17 bases. CDR3 amino acids: CASSTATGGLQYF. The CDR3 DNA is TGTGCCAGCAGCACAGCCACGGGGGGCCTGCAGTATTTT.